This TCR beta chain was identified in a study of regulatory T cells in long-lasting Graves disease. The sample's time point: newly diagnosed GD, antithyroid drugs for less than 3 months. From RNA extracted from PBMCs, the TCR library was made. Building the TCR beta libraries relied on iRepertoire HTBI primers, and CDR3 regions underwent Arm-PCR. TCRdb ran MiXCR on the multiplex PCR reads and lists one entry per CDR3 protein. The sample yields fewer than 350,000 distinct CDR3 sequences, 15% to 20% seen once. Points from the study as a whole: There were preferences for TRBV28, TRBJ1-2 and TRBJ2-5 in persistent disease.

This clonotype was counted many times. Its antigen is unknown. The CDR3 has 13 residues. J lost 14 bases, V lost 6 bases, and 12 bases had no gene match. Germline V gives CDR1 MNHEY, CDR2 SVGEGT. This receptor was obtained from a female donor with Graves disease. V and J are TRBV6-2 or TRBV6-3 and TRBJ2-5, with TRBD1 identical over 10 bases. The starting material was peripheral blood mononuclear cells (PBMCs), obtained at new diagnosis, from a patient treated with antithyroid drugs. CDR3 amino acids: CASRTGGAPPSYF. In DNA form, the CDR3 reads TGTGCCAGCAGGACAGGGGGCGCCCCCCCCTCCTACTTC.